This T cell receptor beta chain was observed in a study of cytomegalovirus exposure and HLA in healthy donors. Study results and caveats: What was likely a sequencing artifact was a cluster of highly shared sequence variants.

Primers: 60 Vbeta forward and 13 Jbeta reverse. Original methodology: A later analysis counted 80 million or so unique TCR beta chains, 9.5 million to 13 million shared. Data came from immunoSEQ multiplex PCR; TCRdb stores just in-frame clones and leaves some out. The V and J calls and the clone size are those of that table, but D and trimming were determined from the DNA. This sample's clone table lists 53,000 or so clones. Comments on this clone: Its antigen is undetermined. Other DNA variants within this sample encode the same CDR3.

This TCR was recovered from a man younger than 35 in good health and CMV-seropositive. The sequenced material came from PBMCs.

This CDR3 is CASSFTSALSIQYF. CDR3 DNA sequence: TGCGCCAGCAGCTTCACTAGCGCCCTGAGCATTCAGTACTTC. J is TRBJ2-4 and V is TRBV5-1; 7 bases match TRBD2. Germline assignment: CDR1 SGHRS and CDR2 YFSETQ. J was trimmed by 9 bases and V by 2 bases; bases with no gene match: 8. The CDR3 totals 14 residues.